This T cell receptor beta chain was sequenced in a study of CD8+CD57+ T cells in acquired aplastic anemia. The wider study: Yields of DNA that came from sorted CD4+ and CD8+ cells averaged roughly 3.3 ug.

Investigators profiled TCR beta VDJ and CDR3 from genomic DNA template. MiXCR, run by TCRdb on the reads, gives a single entry per CDR3 protein. Of 130,000 or so distinct CDR3 sequences listed, under 60% are singletons. Selection for sequencing was limited to patients who had shown CD8+CD57+ cell expansion by flow cytometry. When blood sampling took place, the patients had received no therapy. The CDR3 loop spans 13 amino acids. V was cut by 4 bases and J by 2 bases, with 9 bases left in between. The germline gives CDR1 MGHRA, CDR2 YSYEKL. Sequenced sample: sorted CD4+, CD8+, or CD8+CD57+ T cells (not recorded which) from PBMCs. The chain recombines TRBV4-1 with TRBJ2-7; D remains unclear. This TCR was sampled from a human donor with aplastic anemia. CDR3 sequence reads: CASSLLPTYEQYF. CDR3 sequence (DNA): TGCGCCAGCAGCCTTCTACCTACCTACGAGCAGTACTTC.